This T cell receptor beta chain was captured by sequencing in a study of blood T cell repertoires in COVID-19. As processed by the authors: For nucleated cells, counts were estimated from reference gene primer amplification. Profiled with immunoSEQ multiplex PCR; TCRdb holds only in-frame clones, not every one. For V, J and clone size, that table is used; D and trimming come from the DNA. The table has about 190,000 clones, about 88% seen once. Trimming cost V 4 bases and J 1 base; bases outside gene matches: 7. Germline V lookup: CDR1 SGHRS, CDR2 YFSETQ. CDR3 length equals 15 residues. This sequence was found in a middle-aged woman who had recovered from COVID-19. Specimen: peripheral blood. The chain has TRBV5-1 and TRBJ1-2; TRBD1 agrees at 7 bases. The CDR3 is CASSPGTDYNYGYTF. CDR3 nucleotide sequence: TGCGCCAGCAGCCCTGGGACAGATTATAACTATGGCTACACCTTC.